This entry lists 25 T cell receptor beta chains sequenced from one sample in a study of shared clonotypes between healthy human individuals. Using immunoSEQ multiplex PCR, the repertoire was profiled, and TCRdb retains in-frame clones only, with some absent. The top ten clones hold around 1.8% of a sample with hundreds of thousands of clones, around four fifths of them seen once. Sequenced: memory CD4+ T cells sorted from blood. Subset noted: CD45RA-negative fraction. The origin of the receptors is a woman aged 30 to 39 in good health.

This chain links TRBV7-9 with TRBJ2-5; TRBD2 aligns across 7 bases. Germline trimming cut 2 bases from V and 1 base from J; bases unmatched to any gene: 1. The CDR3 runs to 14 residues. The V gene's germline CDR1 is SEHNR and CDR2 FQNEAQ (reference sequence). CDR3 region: CASSLSSGQETQYF. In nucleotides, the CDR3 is TGTGCCAGCAGCTTATCTAGCGGCCAAGAGACCCAGTACTTC.

This CDR3 reads CASGTSGRGYNEQFF. CDR3 coding DNA: TGTGCCAGCGGGACTAGCGGGAGGGGTTACAATGAGCAGTTCTTC. This chain links TRBV2 with TRBJ2-1, with 16 bases aligning to TRBD2. J gave up 4 bases and V 8 bases, and 2 bases lay outside the gene matches. The CDR3 length is 15 residues. CDR1 and CDR2 from the germline V gene are SNHLY and FYNNEI.

The CDR3 DNA is TGTGCCAGCAGCCTTGGGCCTTCACACGAGCAGTACTTC. It codes for CASSLGPSHEQYF. This rearrangement joins TRBV14 to TRBJ2-7; D call uncertain. This CDR3 has 13 residues. V shed 4 bases and J shed 5 bases, with 12 bases lying between them. Germline CDR1 is SGHDN and CDR2 is FVKESK.

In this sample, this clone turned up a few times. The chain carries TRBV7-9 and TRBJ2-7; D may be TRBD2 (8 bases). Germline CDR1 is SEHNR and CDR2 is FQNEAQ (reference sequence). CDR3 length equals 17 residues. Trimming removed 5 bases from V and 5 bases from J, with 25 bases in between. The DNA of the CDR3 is TGTGCCAGCAGCCGCTTTGAGGGGGCGGGAGGCCCCCACGAGCAGTACTTC. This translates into CASSRFEGAGGPHEQYF.

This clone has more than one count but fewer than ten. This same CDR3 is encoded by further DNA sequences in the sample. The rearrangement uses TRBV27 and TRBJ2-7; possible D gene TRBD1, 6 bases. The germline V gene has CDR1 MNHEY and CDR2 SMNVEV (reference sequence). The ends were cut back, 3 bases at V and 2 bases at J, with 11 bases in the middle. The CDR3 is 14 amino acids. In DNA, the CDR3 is TGTGCCAGCAGTTTCTCACAGGGTCCCTACGAGCAGTACTTC. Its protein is CASSFSQGPYEQYF.

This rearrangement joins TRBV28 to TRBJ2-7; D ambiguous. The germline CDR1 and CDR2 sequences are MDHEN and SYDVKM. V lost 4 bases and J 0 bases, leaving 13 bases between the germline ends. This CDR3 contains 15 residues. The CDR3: CASSSNGPSSYEQYF. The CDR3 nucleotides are TGTGCCAGCAGTTCTAACGGGCCAAGCTCCTACGAGCAGTACTTC. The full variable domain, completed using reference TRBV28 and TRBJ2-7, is DVKVTQSSRYLVKRTGEKVFLECVQDMDHENMFWYRQDPGLGLRLIYFSYDVKMKEKGDIPEGYSVSREKKERFSLILESASTNQTSMYLCASSSNGPSSYEQYFGPGTRLTVT.

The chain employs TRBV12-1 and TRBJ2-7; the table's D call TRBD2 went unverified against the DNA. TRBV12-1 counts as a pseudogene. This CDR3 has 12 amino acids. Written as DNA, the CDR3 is TGTGCCAGCAGTGTCTTCCCGTTCGAGCAGTACTTC. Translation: CASSVFPFEQYF.

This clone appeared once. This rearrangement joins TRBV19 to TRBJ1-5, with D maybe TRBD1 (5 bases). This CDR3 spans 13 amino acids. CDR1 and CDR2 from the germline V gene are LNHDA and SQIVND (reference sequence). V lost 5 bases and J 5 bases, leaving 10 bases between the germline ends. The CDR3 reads CASSPFRDQPQHF. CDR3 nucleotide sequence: TGTGCCAGTAGTCCCTTCAGGGATCAGCCCCAGCATTTT.

CDR3: CASREQGMSGEQFF. The CDR3, as DNA: TGTGCCAGCAGGGAACAGGGTATGTCTGGTGAGCAGTTCTTC. V is TRBV6-1 and J is TRBJ2-1, with D maybe TRBD1 (6 bases). Between the trimmed V and J ends, which lost 6 bases and 9 bases, there was a span of 18 bases. The CDR3 consists of 14 residues. Germline V gene sequence: CDR1 MNHNS, CDR2 SASEGT.

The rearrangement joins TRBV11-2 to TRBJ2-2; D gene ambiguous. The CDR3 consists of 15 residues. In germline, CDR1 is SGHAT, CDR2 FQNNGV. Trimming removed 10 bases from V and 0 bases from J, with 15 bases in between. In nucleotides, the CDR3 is TGTGCCACTCCGGGTCCACACTCGAACACCGGGGAGCTGTTTTTT. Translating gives CATPGPHSNTGELFF.

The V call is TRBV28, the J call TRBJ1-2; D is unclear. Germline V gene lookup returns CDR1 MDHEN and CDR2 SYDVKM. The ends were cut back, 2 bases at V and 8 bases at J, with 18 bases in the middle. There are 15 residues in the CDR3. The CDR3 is CASSLATARALGYTF. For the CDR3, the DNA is TGTGCCAGCAGTTTAGCAACGGCCCGGGCCCTGGGCTACACCTTC.

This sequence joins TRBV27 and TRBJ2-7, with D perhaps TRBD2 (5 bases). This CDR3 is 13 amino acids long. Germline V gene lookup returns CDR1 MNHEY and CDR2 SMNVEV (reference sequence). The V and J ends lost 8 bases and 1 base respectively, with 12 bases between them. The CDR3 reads CASREGESYEQYF. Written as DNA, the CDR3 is TGTGCCAGCCGGGAAGGAGAATCCTACGAGCAGTACTTC.

CDR3 protein: CASTSGTAGNTIYF. CDR3 nucleotides: TGCGCCAGCACATCAGGGACCGCTGGAAACACCATATATTTT. This chain links TRBV5-1 with TRBJ1-3, with a tentative D call TRBD1 (5 bases). Trimming stripped 6 bases from V and 2 bases from J, with 12 bases between. CDR3 length equals 14 residues. The germline gives CDR1 SGHRS, CDR2 YFSETQ.

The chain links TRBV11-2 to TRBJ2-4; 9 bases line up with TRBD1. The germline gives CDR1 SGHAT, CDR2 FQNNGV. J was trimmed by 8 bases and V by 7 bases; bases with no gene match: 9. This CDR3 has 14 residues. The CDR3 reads CASTTGQGYDIQYF. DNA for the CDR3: TGTGCCAGCACCACCGGACAGGGGTACGACATTCAGTACTTC.

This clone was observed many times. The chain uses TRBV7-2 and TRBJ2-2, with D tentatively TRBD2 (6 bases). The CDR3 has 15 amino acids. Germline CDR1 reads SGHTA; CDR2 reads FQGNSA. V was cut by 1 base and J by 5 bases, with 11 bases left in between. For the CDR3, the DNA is TGTGCCAGCAGCTTAGAGCGGGTAGATACCGGGGAGCTGTTTTTT. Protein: CASSLERVDTGELFF. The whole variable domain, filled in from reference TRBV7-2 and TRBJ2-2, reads GAGVSQSPSNKVTEKGKDVELRCDPISGHTALYWYRQSLGQGLEFLIYFQGNSAPDKSGLPSDRFSAERTGGSVSTLTIQRTQQEDSAVYLCASSLERVDTGELFFGEGSRLTVL.

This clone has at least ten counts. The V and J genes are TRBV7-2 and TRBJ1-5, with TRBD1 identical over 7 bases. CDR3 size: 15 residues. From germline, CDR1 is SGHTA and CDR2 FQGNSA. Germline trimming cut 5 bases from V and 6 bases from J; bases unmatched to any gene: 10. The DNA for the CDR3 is TGTGCCAGCAGCCCCCAGGGGGAGGGGTTTCAGCCCCAGCATTTT. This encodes CASSPQGEGFQPQHF.

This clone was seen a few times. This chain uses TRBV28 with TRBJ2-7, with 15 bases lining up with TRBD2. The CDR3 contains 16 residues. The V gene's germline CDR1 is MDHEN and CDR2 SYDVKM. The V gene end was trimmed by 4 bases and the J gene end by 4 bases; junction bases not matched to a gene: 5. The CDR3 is CASSSPGTSGRYEQYF. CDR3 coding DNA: TGTGCCAGCAGTTCCCCTGGGACTAGCGGGAGGTACGAGCAGTACTTC. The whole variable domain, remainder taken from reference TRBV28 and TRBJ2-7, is DVKVTQSSRYLVKRTGEKVFLECVQDMDHENMFWYRQDPGLGLRLIYFSYDVKMKEKGDIPEGYSVSREKKERFSLILESASTNQTSMYLCASSSPGTSGRYEQYFGPGTRLTVT.

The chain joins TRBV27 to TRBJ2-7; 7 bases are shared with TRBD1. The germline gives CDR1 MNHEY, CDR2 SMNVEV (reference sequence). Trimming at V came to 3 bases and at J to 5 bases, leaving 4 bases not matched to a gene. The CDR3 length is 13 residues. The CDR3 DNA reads TGTGCCAGCAGTTTTCAGGACAGGCACGAGCAGTACTTC. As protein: CASSFQDRHEQYF.

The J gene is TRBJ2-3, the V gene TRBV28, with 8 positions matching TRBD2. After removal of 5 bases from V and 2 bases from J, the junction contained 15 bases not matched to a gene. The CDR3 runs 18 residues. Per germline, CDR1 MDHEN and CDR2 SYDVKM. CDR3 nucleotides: TGTGCCAGCAGTCCCAAAAGCGGGAGTTTCTTTTTCACAGATACGCAGTATTTT. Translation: CASSPKSGSFFFTDTQYF.

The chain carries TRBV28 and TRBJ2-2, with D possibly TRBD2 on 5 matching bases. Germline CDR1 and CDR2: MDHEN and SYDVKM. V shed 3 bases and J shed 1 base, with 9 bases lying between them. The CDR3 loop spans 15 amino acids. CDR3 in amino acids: CASSLGAWNTGELFF. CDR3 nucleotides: TGTGCCAGCAGTTTGGGAGCGTGGAACACCGGGGAGCTGTTTTTT.

The CDR3 protein is CASSFEYSTETQYF. CDR3 in DNA: TGTGCCAGCAGTTTTGAGTACAGCACAGAGACCCAGTACTTC. This chain uses TRBV11-2 with TRBJ2-5; D is unclear. The germline V gene encodes CDR1 SGHAT and CDR2 FQNNGV. V lost 6 bases and J 4 bases, leaving 15 bases between the germline ends. The CDR3 runs 14 residues.

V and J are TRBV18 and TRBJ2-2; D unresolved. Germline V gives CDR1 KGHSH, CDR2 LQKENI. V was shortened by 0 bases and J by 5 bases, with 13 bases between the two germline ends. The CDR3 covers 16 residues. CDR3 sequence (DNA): TGTGCCAGCTCACCACCGAACAGTCATTCGACCGGGGAGCTGTTTTTT. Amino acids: CASSPPNSHSTGELFF.

CDR3 residues: CASSPTGTPTGYTF. For the CDR3, the DNA is TGTGCCAGCAGTCCTACCGGGACACCGACGGGCTACACCTTC. V gene TRBV28 combines with J gene TRBJ1-2, with D tentatively TRBD1 (6 bases). The CDR3 is 14 residues long. Trimming removed 5 bases from V and 8 bases from J, with 18 bases in between. Looked up from germline, CDR1 is MDHEN and CDR2 is SYDVKM.

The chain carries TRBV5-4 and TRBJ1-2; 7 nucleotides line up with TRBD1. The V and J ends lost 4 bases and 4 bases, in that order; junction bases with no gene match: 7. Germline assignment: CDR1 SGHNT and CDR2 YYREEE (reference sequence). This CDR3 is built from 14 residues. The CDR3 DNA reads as TGTGCCAGCAGCGTCAGACAGGGCGGCTATGGCTACACCTTC. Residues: CASSVRQGGYGYTF.

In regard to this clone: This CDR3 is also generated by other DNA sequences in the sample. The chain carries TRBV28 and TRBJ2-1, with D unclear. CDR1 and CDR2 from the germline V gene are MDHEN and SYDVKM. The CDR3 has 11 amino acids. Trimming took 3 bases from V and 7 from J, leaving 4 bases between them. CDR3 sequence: CASSFYNEQFF. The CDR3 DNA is TGTGCCAGCAGTTTTTATAATGAGCAGTTCTTC.